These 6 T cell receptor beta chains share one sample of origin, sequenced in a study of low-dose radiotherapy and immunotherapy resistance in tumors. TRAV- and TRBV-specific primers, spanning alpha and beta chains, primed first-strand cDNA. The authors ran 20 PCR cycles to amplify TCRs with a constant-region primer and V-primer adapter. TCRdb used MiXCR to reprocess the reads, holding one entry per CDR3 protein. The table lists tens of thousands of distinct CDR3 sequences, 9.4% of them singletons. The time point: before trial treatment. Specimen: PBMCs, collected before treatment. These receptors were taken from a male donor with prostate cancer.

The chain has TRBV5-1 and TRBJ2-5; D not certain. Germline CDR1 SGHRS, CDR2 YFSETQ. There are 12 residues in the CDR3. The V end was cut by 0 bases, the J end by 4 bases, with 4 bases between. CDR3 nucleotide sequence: TGCGCCAGCAGCTTGGGGGCAGAGACCCAGTACTTC. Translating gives CASSLGAETQYF.

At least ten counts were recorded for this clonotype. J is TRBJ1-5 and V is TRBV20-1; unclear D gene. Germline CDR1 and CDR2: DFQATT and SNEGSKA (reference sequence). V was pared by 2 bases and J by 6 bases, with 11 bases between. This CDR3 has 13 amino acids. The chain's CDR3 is CSARSTSGQPQHF. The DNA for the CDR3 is TGCAGTGCTAGATCGACGTCGGGTCAGCCCCAGCATTTT.

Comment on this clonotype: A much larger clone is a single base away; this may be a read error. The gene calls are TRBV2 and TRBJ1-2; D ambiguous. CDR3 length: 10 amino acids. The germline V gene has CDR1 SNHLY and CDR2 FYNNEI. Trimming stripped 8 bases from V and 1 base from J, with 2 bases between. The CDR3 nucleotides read TGTGCCAGCGGTAACTATGGCTACACCTTC. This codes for CASGNYGYTF.

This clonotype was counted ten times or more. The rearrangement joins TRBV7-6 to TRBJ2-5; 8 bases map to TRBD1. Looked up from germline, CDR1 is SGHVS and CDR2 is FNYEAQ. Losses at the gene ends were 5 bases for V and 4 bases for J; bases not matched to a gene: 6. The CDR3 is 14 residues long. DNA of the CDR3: TGTGCCAGCAGCCCGCCGCAGGGGGCAGAGACCCAGTACTTC. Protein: CASSPPQGAETQYF.

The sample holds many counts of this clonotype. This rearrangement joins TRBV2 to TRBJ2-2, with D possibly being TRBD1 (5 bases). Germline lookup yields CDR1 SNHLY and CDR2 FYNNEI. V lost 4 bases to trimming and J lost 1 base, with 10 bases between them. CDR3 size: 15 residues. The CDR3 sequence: CASSALGQNTGELFF. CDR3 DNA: TGTGCCAGCAGTGCCTTAGGACAGAACACCGGGGAGCTGTTTTTT.

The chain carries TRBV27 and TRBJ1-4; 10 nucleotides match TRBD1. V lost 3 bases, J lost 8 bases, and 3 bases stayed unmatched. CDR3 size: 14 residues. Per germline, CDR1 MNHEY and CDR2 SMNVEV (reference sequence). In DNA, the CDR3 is TGTGCCAGCAGTTTTGGGGGACAGGGGGAAAAACTGTTTTTT. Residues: CASSFGGQGEKLFF. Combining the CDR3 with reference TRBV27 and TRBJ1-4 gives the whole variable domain EAQVTQNPRYLITVTGKKLTVTCSQNMNHEYMSWYRQDPGLGLRQIYYSMNVEVTDKGDVPEGYKVSRKEKRNFPLILESPSPNQTSLYFCASSFGGQGEKLFFGSGTQLSVL.